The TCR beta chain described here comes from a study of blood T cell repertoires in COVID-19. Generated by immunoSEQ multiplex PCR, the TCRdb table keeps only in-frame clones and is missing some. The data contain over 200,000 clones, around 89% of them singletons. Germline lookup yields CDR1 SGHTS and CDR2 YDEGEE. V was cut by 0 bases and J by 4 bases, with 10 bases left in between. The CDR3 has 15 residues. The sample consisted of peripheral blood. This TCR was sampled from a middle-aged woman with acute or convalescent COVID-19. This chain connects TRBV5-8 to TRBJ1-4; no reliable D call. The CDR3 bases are TGTGCCAGCAGCTTGGAGAGGGTGATTAATGAAAAACTGTTTTTT. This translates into CASSLERVINEKLFF.